This T cell receptor (beta chain) emerged from a study of blood T cell repertoires in COVID-19. Study-wide background: Donors in the United States, Italy and Spain gave samples during acute or convalescent COVID-19.

Original handling: It was from reference gene primer amplification that nucleated cell counts were estimated. Assay: immunoSEQ multiplex PCR; the TCRdb copy retains only in-frame clones and omits some. D and trimming were read from the DNA, whereas the V and J calls and clone size are those reported in that table. Found here are 350,000 to 450,000 clones, roughly nine tenths of them singletons; the top ten hold about 0.86%. This clone was recorded once. The germline gives CDR1 SEHNR, CDR2 FQNEAQ (reference sequence). V was clipped by 4 bases and J by 0 bases; unmatched bases: 11. CDR3 length equals 17 residues. Cohorts were based on clinical histories the participants reported. Contact with a PCR-confirmed or clinician-diagnosed COVID-19 case occurred within 2 weeks of entry.

Specimen: PBMCs or T cells enriched from blood (not recorded which). The chain is built from TRBV7-9 and TRBJ2-5; 7 bases line up with TRBD1. This TCR came from a woman in her thirties or forties who had been exposed to COVID-19. The CDR3 region is CASSSLRQGRDQETQYF. CDR3 nucleotides: TGTGCCAGCAGCTCCTTGAGACAGGGTCGGGACCAAGAGACCCAGTACTTC.